The 24 T cell receptor beta chains below all came from one sample that was sequenced in a study of T cells in Graves' hyperthyroidism and ophthalmopathy. The investigators amplified TCR beta CDR3 regions from RNA transcripts. Researchers ran a first-round RT-PCR on the TCR CDR3 using the HTBI primer set. TCRdb analysed the multiplex PCR reads with MiXCR anew, one entry per CDR3 protein. Here the sample spans under 400,000 distinct CDR3 sequences, 15% to 20% being singletons. The sample was blood. Receptors originate from a woman in her fifties or sixties with Graves' hyperthyroidism.

V is TRBV7-3 and J is TRBJ2-1; D possibly corresponds to TRBD2 (6 bases). The CDR3 loop spans 13 amino acids. V shed 1 base and J shed 8 bases, with 9 bases lying between them. Germline V gene data show CDR1 as SGHTA and CDR2 as FQGTGA. The CDR3 protein is CASSLSPGDEQFF. The CDR3 DNA sequence: TGTGCCAGCAGCTTAAGTCCGGGGGATGAGCAGTTCTTC.

This clonotype has ten or more counts. The V and J genes are TRBV6-1 and TRBJ1-1; the match to TRBD1 covers 7 bases. Germline-derived CDR1 and CDR2 are MNHNS and SASEGT. The CDR3 contains 15 residues. V shed 8 bases, J shed 5 bases, and the junction held 14 bases outside the gene matches. The CDR3 bases are TGTGCCAGCTCGTACGCGACAGGGTCGGGGACTGAAGCTTTCTTT. Translated: CASSYATGSGTEAFF.

This clonotype was seen only a few times. This chain connects TRBV28 to TRBJ2-2; TRBD2 aligns across 7 bases. V was clipped by 6 bases and J by 4 bases; unmatched bases: 8. Germline V gene sequence: CDR1 MDHEN, CDR2 SYDVKM. The CDR3 is 15 amino acids. CDR3 loop: CASRPPAGATGELFF. The DNA for the CDR3 is TGTGCCAGCAGACCTCCTGCGGGAGCCACCGGGGAGCTGTTTTTT.

The chain couples TRBV15 to TRBJ2-7; 7 nucleotides line up with TRBD2. There are 15 residues in the CDR3. CDR1 and CDR2 (germline): LNHNV, YYDKDF (reference sequence). Trimming took 5 bases from V and 3 from J; bases not matched to a gene: 10. The CDR3 sequence is CATSRKRDGYYEQYF. The CDR3 nucleotides are TGTGCCACCAGCCGAAAGCGGGACGGATACTACGAGCAGTACTTC.

This clonotype was counted ten times or more. The chain recombines TRBV28 with TRBJ2-4; D ambiguous. Germline assignment: CDR1 MDHEN and CDR2 SYDVKM. The CDR3 has 13 amino acids. The V gene lost 8 bases and the J gene lost 6 bases, with 14 bases spanning the gap. This CDR3 reads CASGSIHSNIQYF. The CDR3 DNA reads as TGTGCCAGCGGTTCAATCCATTCAAACATTCAGTACTTC.

This clonotype was seen ten or more times. This chain links TRBV12-3 or TRBV12-4 with TRBJ2-6; possible D gene TRBD1, 6 bases. V was cut by 7 bases and J by 2 bases, with 12 bases left in between. This CDR3 is 15 amino acids long. The CDR3 protein is CASTLTGPGANVLTF. The CDR3 DNA follows: TGTGCCAGCACCCTGACAGGCCCTGGGGCCAACGTCCTGACTTTC.

The chain joins TRBV11-3 to TRBJ1-1; TRBD1 is a possible D gene (5 bases). Germline V gene sequence: CDR1 SGHNT, CDR2 YENEEA. The V end was cut by 5 bases, the J end by 4 bases, with 23 bases between. The CDR3 covers 17 residues. This CDR3 reads CASSPRLLHEGVTEAFF. In DNA form, the CDR3 reads TGTGCCAGCAGCCCTAGACTCCTACATGAAGGGGTCACTGAAGCTTTCTTT.

The chain carries TRBV29-1 and TRBJ1-1; 8 bases match TRBD1. This CDR3 has 13 residues. Germline V gene lookup returns CDR1 SQVTM and CDR2 ANQGSEA. The ends lost 5 bases at V and 9 bases at J; junction bases unmatched: 11. This CDR3 is CSVRSGGSPKAFF. In DNA form, the CDR3 reads TGCAGCGTTCGATCAGGGGGCAGCCCGAAAGCTTTCTTT.

This clonotype was recorded at least ten times. The chain combines TRBV6-2 or TRBV6-3 with TRBJ1-2; tentatively, D is TRBD1 (6 bases). Germline V lookup: CDR1 MNHEY, CDR2 SVGEGT. This CDR3 comprises 16 residues. V lost 2 bases and J lost 3, with 16 bases in between. CDR3 loop: CASSYPPAGVYYGYTF. CDR3 sequence (DNA): TGTGCCAGCAGTTACCCCCCAGCAGGGGTATACTATGGCTACACCTTC.

This clonotype appeared a few times. The chain has TRBV12-3 or TRBV12-4 and TRBJ2-5; D uncertain. The CDR3 has 14 amino acids. Trimming left V 1 base short and J 5 bases short, with 11 bases between. CDR3 in DNA: TGTGCCAGCAGTTTAGGAGGTCGGGCGGAGACCCAGTACTTC. This sequence encodes CASSLGGRAETQYF.

CDR3 residues: CAIRLPPGSNQPQHF. CDR3 sequence (DNA): TGTGCCATCAGACTCCCACCAGGCAGCAATCAGCCCCAGCATTTT. The chain employs TRBV10-3 and TRBJ1-5; D remains unclear. The CDR3 sequence is 15 residues long. The V gene's germline CDR1 is ENHRY and CDR2 SYGVKD. The ends were cut back, 6 bases at V and 1 base at J, with 13 bases in the middle.

This clonotype was seen more than once but under ten times. This chain connects TRBV27 to TRBJ2-7, with D possibly being TRBD1 (6 bases). Germline CDR1 reads MNHEY; CDR2 reads SMNVEV (reference sequence). The CDR3 runs 14 residues. The V and J ends lost 6 bases and 7 bases respectively, with 19 bases between them. The CDR3 region has the DNA TGTGCCAGCAGCCGTGACAGGACCTTCAATGAGCAGTACTTC. Its protein product is CASSRDRTFNEQYF.

The genes are TRBV29-1 and TRBJ2-7; either TRBD1 or TRBD2 may supply D (5 bases each). This CDR3 contains 13 residues. Germline CDR1 reads SQVTM; CDR2 reads ANQGSEA. Trimming left V 3 bases short and J 0 bases short, with 9 bases between. CDR3: CSVEAGSSYEQYF. Written as DNA, the CDR3 is TGCAGCGTTGAGGCAGGGAGCTCCTACGAGCAGTACTTC.

Only a few counts were recorded for this clonotype. The chain is built from TRBV20-1 and TRBJ2-1; maybe TRBD2 (6 bases). V dropped 3 bases and J dropped 1 base, with 16 bases sitting between them. Germline CDR1 is DFQATT and CDR2 is SNEGSKA (reference sequence). The length of the CDR3 is 16 residues. In DNA form, the CDR3 reads TGCAGTGCTAGGTCGGGGGAGAGCTTTTCCTACAATGAGCAGTTCTTC. Residues: CSARSGESFSYNEQFF.

The gene calls are TRBV10-3 and TRBJ2-7; D might be TRBD1 or TRBD2, each matching 6 bases. Trimming removed 3 bases from V and 6 bases from J, with 15 bases in between. The CDR3 is 14 amino acids. Germline V lookup: CDR1 ENHRY, CDR2 SYGVKD. CDR3 sequence (DNA): TGTGCCATCAGTGATAGCGGCAGGGGAGGCGAGCAGTACTTC. Protein product: CAISDSGRGGEQYF.

The chain is built from TRBV6-9 and TRBJ1-1, with 7 nucleotides matching TRBD1. With V trimmed by 4 bases and J by 4 bases, 6 bases remained unmatched. This CDR3 spans 14 amino acids. Germline V gives CDR1 MNHGY, CDR2 SVAAGI. CDR3: CASSSLQGSTEAFF. The CDR3 nucleotides read TGTGCCAGCAGTTCGCTACAGGGGTCCACTGAAGCTTTCTTT.

The chain uses TRBV19 and TRBJ1-2; D might be TRBD1 (5 bases). Trimming removed 6 bases at V and 7 bases at J, with 15 bases between. The CDR3 covers 13 residues. Germline lookup yields CDR1 LNHDA and CDR2 SQIVND (reference sequence). The CDR3 DNA reads TGTGCCAGTAGGTTCTCGGGACTCGCTGGCTACACCTTC. It specifies CASRFSGLAGYTF.

The V call is TRBV5-1, the J call TRBJ2-2; D not resolved. Germline CDR1 reads SGHRS; CDR2 reads YFSETQ. The V end was cut by 1 base, the J end by 2 bases, with 9 bases between. CDR3 size: 15 residues. In DNA form, the CDR3 reads TGCGCCAGCAGCTTGCGAGGCGGCAACACCGGGGAGCTGTTTTTT. Amino acid sequence: CASSLRGGNTGELFF.

This clonotype has a handful of counts. V gene TRBV7-6 combines with J gene TRBJ2-1; 8 positions agree with TRBD2. The CDR3 length is 15 residues. The germline V gene has CDR1 SGHVS and CDR2 FNYEAQ. The junction had 10 bases not matched to a gene; V was cut back by 4 bases and J by 8 bases. The chain's CDR3 is CASSSSGSWGDEQFF. CDR3 DNA sequence: TGTGCCAGCAGCTCGAGCGGGAGTTGGGGTGATGAGCAGTTCTTC.

Ten or more counts support this clonotype. The V gene is TRBV28, the J gene TRBJ2-1; TRBD1 matches 12 bases. CDR1 is MDHEN, CDR2 SYDVKM, per germline. Trimming cost V 3 bases and J 9 bases; bases outside gene matches: 6. CDR3 size: 15 residues. The CDR3 region is CASSLTGTGGSEQFF. CDR3 DNA sequence: TGTGCCAGCAGTTTGACCGGGACAGGGGGCAGTGAGCAGTTCTTC.

A few counts support this clonotype. This rearrangement joins TRBV25-1 to TRBJ1-1, with D unresolved. This CDR3 has 12 residues. V gave up 3 bases and J gave up 5 bases, with 7 bases separating them. CDR1 is MGHDK and CDR2 is SYGVNS in the germline V gene. The chain's CDR3 is CASSDGGTEAFF. The CDR3 nucleotides read TGTGCCAGCAGTGATGGTGGTACTGAAGCTTTCTTT.

The chain carries TRBV2 and TRBJ2-6, with TRBD1 identical over 11 bases. The CDR3 totals 16 residues. J gave up 2 bases and V 6 bases, and 3 bases lay outside the gene matches. Germline V lookup: CDR1 SNHLY, CDR2 FYNNEI. The CDR3 is CASSRTGGTGANVLTF. CDR3 DNA sequence: TGTGCCAGCAGCAGGACAGGGGGCACTGGGGCCAACGTCCTGACTTTC.

This clonotype has ten or more counts. The J gene is TRBJ2-5, the V gene TRBV7-9; the D call may be TRBD1 or TRBD2 (5 bases each). Germline CDR1 reads SEHNR; CDR2 reads FQNEAQ (reference sequence). V shed 4 bases and J shed 2 bases, with 8 bases lying between them. The CDR3 is 13 residues long. CDR3 amino acids: CASSSGRQETQYF. DNA for the CDR3: TGTGCCAGCAGCTCGGGACGGCAAGAGACCCAGTACTTC.

There are a few counts of this clonotype. CDR3 coding DNA: TGCGCCAGCAGCCAAGATGGAATGCGCGAGCAGTACTTC. Protein sequence: CASSQDGMREQYF. The chain has TRBV4-1 and TRBJ2-7, with D uncertain. Germline V CDR1 and CDR2: MGHRA, YSYEKL. V lost 0 bases and J 6 bases, leaving 9 bases between the germline ends. The CDR3 is made up of 13 amino acids.